Below, 30 T cell receptor beta chains from the same sample are listed, as sequenced in a study of T-cell reconstitution after alpha-beta-depleted transplantation in children (dated by TCRdb to 2016 to 2017). The method behind the library was PCR. Sequenced on an Illumina HiSeq 2500. To normalize quantification of the TCRbeta repertoire, the TCR libraries were built with molecular barcoding that relied on unique molecular identifiers. TCRdb handled the public reads itself, with Q25 trimming in fastp and clone calling in MiXCR, and kept productive beta chains. Each entry merges the rows of one CDR3 protein and shows their most common DNA and genes. Within this sample are about 640,000 distinct CDR3 sequences, with 16% of them counted one time only. About 1.1% of the sample goes to the ten largest clones. The sequencing here drew on PBMCs from the stem cell graft donor, taken from the stem cell graft. The receptor set was obtained from a human donor who donated a stem cell graft to a child with acute myeloid leukemia.

The V gene is TRBV20-1, the J gene TRBJ2-2; D not resolved. The germline V gene encodes CDR1 DFQATT and CDR2 SNEGSKA (reference sequence). Deletions cut 0 bases from V and 1 base from J, with 6 bases between. The CDR3 is made up of 14 amino acids. In nucleotides, the CDR3 is TGCAGTGCTAGAGATCCCAGGAACACCGGGGAGCTGTTTTTT. It translates to CSARDPRNTGELFF.

About this clonotype itself: This sequence may be a read error, since a much larger clone differs from it by one base. The rearrangement links TRBV20-1 to TRBJ2-5, with 7 nucleotides matching TRBD2. The CDR3 totals 14 residues. Germline trimming cut 5 bases from V and 0 bases from J; bases unmatched to any gene: 6. Germline loops: CDR1 DFQATT, CDR2 SNEGSKA (reference sequence). Here the CDR3 DNA reads TGCAGTGCTCACCTTCTAGCGGACCAAGAGACCCAGTACTTC. Amino acids: CSAHLLADQETQYF.

This clonotype was detected ten times or more. The chain is built from TRBV29-1 and TRBJ1-2; TRBD1 matches at 7 bases. The V segment lost 4 bases and the J segment 2 bases; nucleotides outside the gene matches: 22. CDR3 length: 19 amino acids. Germline V lookup: CDR1 SQVTM, CDR2 ANQGSEA. The CDR3 here is CSVGGLALPNRGSNYGYTF. DNA for the CDR3: TGCAGCGTTGGCGGTCTTGCCCTCCCTAACAGGGGCTCAAACTATGGCTACACCTTC. Variable domain in full (rest from reference TRBV29-1 and TRBJ1-2): SAVISQKPSRDICQRGTSLTIQCQVDSQVTMMFWYRQQPGQSLTLIATANQGSEATYESGFVIDKFPISRPNLTFSTLTVSNMSPEDSSIYLCSVGGLALPNRGSNYGYTFGSGTRLTVV.

This clonotype was counted many times. The gene calls are TRBV20-1 and TRBJ1-2; TRBD1 might be the D (6 bases). CDR3 length: 9 amino acids. Trimming stripped 7 bases from V and 6 bases from J, with 6 bases between. Germline V CDR1 and CDR2: DFQATT, SNEGSKA (reference sequence). Here the CDR3 reads CSDRDGYTF. CDR3 bases: TGCAGTGACAGGGATGGCTACACCTTC.

This clonotype was observed a few times. The rearrangement uses TRBV12-3 or TRBV12-4 and TRBJ1-2; no reliable D call. The CDR3 length is 14 residues. The germline V and J ends were trimmed by 6 bases and 0 bases, with 11 bases remaining between them. The CDR3 coding sequence is TGTGCCAGCAGCCGCGATACGGCTAACTATGGCTACACCTTC. Residues: CASSRDTANYGYTF.

The V call is TRBV27, the J call TRBJ2-7; D remains unclear. Germline V gene lookup returns CDR1 MNHEY and CDR2 SMNVEV (reference sequence). The CDR3 loop spans 14 amino acids. The V gene lost 8 bases and the J gene lost 2 bases, with 16 bases spanning the gap. The CDR3 is CASRNLGFPYEQYV. The CDR3 DNA follows: TGTGCCAGCCGTAATTTGGGGTTCCCCTACGAGCAGTACGTC.

The chain has TRBV24-1 and TRBJ1-1; 11 bases match TRBD1. Germline-derived CDR1 and CDR2 are KGHDR and SFDVKD. With 4 bases clipped from V and 10 bases from J, the junction kept 7 bases outside the gene matches. This CDR3 contains 14 residues. The CDR3 region is CATSETGQGGGAFF. The DNA for the CDR3 is TGTGCCACCAGTGAAACGGGACAGGGGGGGGGAGCTTTCTTT.

This clonotype showed up many times. The chain links TRBV20-1 to TRBJ2-7, with 10 nucleotides matching TRBD1. V gave up 5 bases and J gave up 6 bases; unmatched junction bases: 10. CDR3 length: 14 residues. Germline-derived CDR1 and CDR2 are DFQATT and SNEGSKA (reference sequence). The CDR3 sequence: CSAPDRGLGGEQYF. The CDR3 DNA sequence: TGCAGTGCTCCAGACAGGGGGCTTGGAGGCGAGCAGTACTTC.

There are many counts of this clonotype. The V gene is TRBV20-1, the J gene TRBJ1-2; 8 bases align to TRBD1. The CDR3 covers 15 residues. Unmatched junction bases numbered 8, after V lost 0 bases and J lost 5 bases. The germline CDR1 and CDR2 sequences are DFQATT and SNEGSKA (reference sequence). CDR3 coding DNA: TGCAGTGCTAGAGATACAGGACAGGGTTATTATGGCTACACCTTC. Its translation is CSARDTGQGYYGYTF.

Concerning this clonotype itself: One base away lies a much larger clone, so this may be a sequencing read error. The chain recombines TRBV20-1 with TRBJ1-2, with TRBD1 as a possible D gene (5 bases). The CDR3 totals 13 residues. The germline CDR1 and CDR2 sequences are DFQATT and SNEGSKA (reference sequence). CDR3 DNA sequence: TGCCGTGCTAGGGGCAGCTCCAACTATGGCTACACCTTC. Protein: CRARGSSNYGYTF.

There are many counts of this clonotype. The rearrangement uses TRBV6-5 and TRBJ1-1; TRBD1 agrees at 10 bases. Germline V gene sequence: CDR1 MNHEY, CDR2 SVGAGI. The CDR3 has 19 residues. J lost 9 bases, V lost 2 bases, and 21 bases had no gene match. CDR3 residues: CASSYGRAGQGVGVYKAFF. CDR3 DNA: TGTGCCAGCAGTTACGGCCGGGCTGGACAGGGGGTGGGTGTTTACAAAGCTTTCTTT.

This clonotype has ten or more counts. This sequence joins TRBV6-4 and TRBJ2-3; D is unclear. The germline CDR1 and CDR2 sequences are MRHNA and SNTAGT. V was shortened by 3 bases and J by 2 bases, with 12 bases between the two germline ends. The CDR3 covers 15 residues. The CDR3 is CASSEWRTDTDTQYF. The CDR3 nucleotides read TGTGCCAGCAGTGAATGGAGAACAGACACAGATACGCAGTATTTT.

The table lists this clonotype with many counts. V usage is TRBV20-1 and J usage is TRBJ1-2; D gene ambiguous. The ends were cut back, 4 bases at V and 6 bases at J, with 12 bases in the middle. Germline V gene lookup returns CDR1 DFQATT and CDR2 SNEGSKA (reference sequence). This CDR3 contains 12 residues. The CDR3, as DNA: TGCAGTGCTAAGCGAGGCCAACATGGCTACACCTTC. Translated: CSAKRGQHGYTF.

The chain recombines TRBV9 with TRBJ1-6; 8 nucleotides line up with TRBD1. CDR1 SGDLS and CDR2 YYNGEE come from the germline V gene. The CDR3 totals 13 residues. With 3 bases clipped from V and 9 bases from J, the junction kept 2 bases outside the gene matches. The CDR3: CASSGQGTSPLHF. The CDR3 region has the DNA TGTGCCAGCAGCGGACAGGGGACTTCACCCCTCCACTTT.

This clonotype was counted ten times or more. The chain couples TRBV7-9 to TRBJ2-3; D perhaps matches TRBD1 (6 bases). Germline CDR1 and CDR2: SEHNR and FQNEAQ (reference sequence). V lost 8 bases and J 0 bases, leaving 15 bases between the germline ends. The CDR3 is 15 residues long. This CDR3 is CASLRTDPSTDTQYF. CDR3 in DNA: TGTGCCAGCCTTCGGACAGACCCTAGCACAGATACGCAGTATTTT. Full variable domain (missing parts from reference TRBV7-9 and TRBJ2-3): DTGVSQNPRHKITKRGQNVTFRCDPISEHNRLYWYRQTLGQGPEFLTYFQNEAQLEKSRLLSDRFSAERPKGSFSTLEIQRTEQGDSAMYLCASLRTDPSTDTQYFGPGTRLTVL.

This clonotype occurred many times. V usage is TRBV12-3 or TRBV12-4 and J usage is TRBJ2-7, with D possibly matching TRBD1 (6 bases). Between the trimmed V and J ends, which lost 7 bases and 2 bases, there was a span of 15 bases. The CDR3 runs 14 residues. DNA of the CDR3: TGTGCCAGCACCAACGGACAGTTACCCTACGAGCAGTACTTC. Its protein product is CASTNGQLPYEQYF.

This clonotype was detected many times. V usage is TRBV10-3 and J usage is TRBJ1-1; 7 bases line up with TRBD1. Germline CDR1 and CDR2: ENHRY and SYGVKD. The V gene end was trimmed by 6 bases and the J gene end by 2 bases; junction bases not matched to a gene: 6. CDR3 size: 14 residues. CDR3 sequence: CAISPGTANTEAFF. The CDR3 DNA reads TGTGCCATCAGCCCTGGGACAGCAAACACTGAAGCTTTCTTT.

The V gene is TRBV12-3 or TRBV12-4, the J gene TRBJ2-5, with TRBD1 matching over 7 bases. With V trimmed by 2 bases and J by 7 bases, 7 bases remained unmatched. The CDR3 has 14 residues. Written as DNA, the CDR3 is TGTGCCAGCAGTTTACAGGGGGAATTGGGGACCCAGTACTTC. It is translated as CASSLQGELGTQYF.

This chain connects TRBV12-3 or TRBV12-4 to TRBJ2-1; tentatively, D is TRBD2 (5 bases). The germline V and J ends were trimmed by 2 bases and 8 bases, with 16 bases remaining between them. There are 15 residues in the CDR3. The CDR3 coding sequence is TGTGCCAGCAGTTTAAGGTCGTCGGGGTTGGATGAGCAGTTCTTC. Its protein is CASSLRSSGLDEQFF.

This clonotype came up many times. V gene TRBV29-1 combines with J gene TRBJ2-2; D is undetermined. Trimming removed 6 bases at V and 5 bases at J, with 10 bases between. The CDR3 has 12 residues. Per germline, CDR1 SQVTM and CDR2 ANQGSEA. The CDR3 sequence is CSVPTWTGELFF. The CDR3 DNA follows: TGCAGCGTACCGACTTGGACCGGGGAGCTGTTTTTT.

The rearrangement links TRBV4-3 to TRBJ2-1, with D unresolved. CDR3 length equals 15 residues. V was cut by 0 bases and J by 0 bases, with 6 bases left in between. Per the germline V gene, CDR1 is LGHNA and CDR2 is YSLEER. In DNA form, the CDR3 reads TGCGCCAGCAGCCAAGACGGAGTCTCCTACAATGAGCAGTTCTTC. Its protein product is CASSQDGVSYNEQFF.

The gene calls are TRBV9 and TRBJ2-2; D possibly matches TRBD1 or TRBD2 (5 bases each). CDR1 is SGDLS and CDR2 is YYNGEE in the germline V gene. Trimming left V 0 bases short and J 0 bases short, with 9 bases between. The CDR3 length is 16 residues. CDR3 sequence reads: CASSVERGPNTGELFF. The CDR3, as DNA: TGTGCCAGCAGCGTAGAACGGGGACCGAACACCGGGGAGCTGTTTTTT.

The chain uses TRBV7-2 and TRBJ2-1; no clear D gene. Trimming took off 6 bases at V and 0 bases at J, with 12 bases between the two ends. Germline V gene data show CDR1 as SGHTA and CDR2 as FQGNSA. CDR3 length equals 15 residues. CDR3 residues: CASRSGTISYNEQFF. The CDR3 bases are TGTGCCAGCAGGTCAGGCACCATCTCCTACAATGAGCAGTTCTTC.

This clonotype was detected many times. J is TRBJ2-5 and V is TRBV7-2; the D gene could be TRBD1 or TRBD2 (7 bases each). The CDR3 has 15 residues. CDR1 is SGHTA, CDR2 FQGNSA, per germline. V lost 4 bases and J 2 bases, leaving 14 bases between the germline ends. The CDR3 nucleotides are TGTGCCAGCAGCTCAGGGGGGGCAGGGCAAGAGACCCAGTACTTC. This encodes CASSSGGAGQETQYF.

The V and J genes are TRBV29-1 and TRBJ2-6, with no clear D. Germline values: CDR1 SQVTM, CDR2 ANQGSEA. This CDR3 spans 13 amino acids. V was pared by 7 bases and J by 0 bases, with 7 bases between. The CDR3 loop is CSATNSGANVLTF. The CDR3 nucleotides are TGCAGCGCCACGAACTCTGGGGCCAACGTCCTGACTTTC. Based on the CDR3 plus reference TRBV29-1 and TRBJ2-6, the full variable domain is SAVISQKPSRDICQRGTSLTIQCQVDSQVTMMFWYRQQPGQSLTLIATANQGSEATYESGFVIDKFPISRPNLTFSTLTVSNMSPEDSSIYLCSATNSGANVLTFGAGSRLTVL.

Ten or more counts support this clonotype. This sequence joins TRBV10-3 and TRBJ1-1; a weak D match, TRBD1 (5 bases). CDR1 is ENHRY and CDR2 is SYGVKD in the germline V gene. Trimming removed 3 bases from V and 4 bases from J, with 15 bases in between. This CDR3 contains 15 residues. Here the CDR3 reads CAISDGAGAGTEAFF. The CDR3 DNA reads as TGTGCCATCAGTGATGGGGCGGGAGCGGGCACTGAAGCTTTCTTT.

This clonotype was counted ten times or more. J is TRBJ2-7 and V is TRBV20-1; 12 bases are a match to TRBD2. The trim removed 5 bases at V and 1 base at J, leaving 9 bases unmatched. Germline values: CDR1 DFQATT, CDR2 SNEGSKA (reference sequence). The CDR3 consists of 16 residues. As DNA, the CDR3 is TGCAGTGCTCTGGGACTAGCGGGCCGGGCGTCCTACGAGCAGTACGTC. Protein sequence: CSALGLAGRASYEQYV.

This clonotype was seen many times. The chain uses TRBV20-1 and TRBJ2-7; a weak D match, TRBD1 (5 bases). Trimming stripped 5 bases from V and 6 bases from J, with 17 bases between. The germline V gene has CDR1 DFQATT and CDR2 SNEGSKA (reference sequence). The CDR3 loop spans 13 amino acids. The CDR3 nucleotides are TGCAGTGCTTCCAGGGTAGCCCTCCGCGAGCAGTACTTC. Its protein is CSASRVALREQYF.

This clonotype has a count of ten or more. The CDR3 bases are TGTGCCAGCAGCTCTCACGGTATCGGCACAGATACGCAGTATTTT. This sequence encodes CASSSHGIGTDTQYF. This rearrangement joins TRBV12-3 or TRBV12-4 to TRBJ2-3; D is uncertain. Trimming shortened V by 6 bases and J by 1 base, and 14 bases separated the two germline ends. CDR3 length: 15 residues.

This clonotype was seen many times. The rearrangement uses TRBV4-3 and TRBJ2-1; D may be TRBD1 or TRBD2 (5 bases each). The germline V and J ends were trimmed by 4 bases and 2 bases, with 9 bases remaining between them. The CDR3 is 14 amino acids. From germline, CDR1 is LGHNA and CDR2 YSLEER. In DNA, the CDR3 is TGCGCCAGCAGCCCCGGGGCAACCTACAATGAGCAGTTCTTC. It translates to CASSPGATYNEQFF.